These T cell receptor beta chains were read from a single sample in a study of T cells in Graves' hyperthyroidism and ophthalmopathy. TCRdb analysed the multiplex PCR reads with MiXCR anew, one entry per CDR3 protein. The profile covers about 570,000 distinct CDR3 sequences, with under 60% appearing a single time and around 20% taken by the ten largest. The material sequenced was peripheral blood or thyroid tissue (not recorded which). Receptors were obtained from an adult woman with Graves' disease, either hyperthyroidism or ophthalmopathy (not recorded which). CDR3s include the opening cysteine and the closing phenylalanine or tryptophan. D genes are given only for firm matches. The size entry is marked missing in some rows and otherwise reads once, few, many or a size class.

j_call d_call v_call clone_size cdr3_nt cdr3_aa
TRBJ2-7 . TRBV7-8 . TGTGCCAGCAGACCCCGGGGGGGACAGGGACGGGGATACAATGAGCAGTACTTC CASRPRGGQGRGYNEQYF
TRBJ1-1 . TRBV28 few TGTGCCAGCAGTTTGCCCGGTAGGCGCGACACTGAAGCTTTCTTT CASSLPGRRDTEAFF
TRBJ2-5 . TRBV20-1 . TGCAGTGCTACCCCAGGGATGGGCGAGCCCCAGTACTTC CSATPGMGEPQYF
TRBJ1-5 . TRBV7-9 . TGTGCCAGCAGCACACATCGGAGCCAGAATCAGCCCCAGCATTTT CASSTHRSQNQPQHF
TRBJ1-1 . TRBV12-3/TRBV12-4 few TGTGCCAGCAGTGCTTCCCCGAACACTGAAGCTTTCTTT CASSASPNTEAFF
TRBJ1-2 . TRBV5-1 few TGCGCCACTTCGCCTGATTCCCGGCGCGGCTACACCTTC CATSPDSRRGYTF
TRBJ1-4 . TRBV10-3 few TGTGCCATCAGCCCGGGAGGGTTCGGGACTAATGAAAAACTGTTTTTT CAISPGGFGTNEKLFF
TRBJ2-7 TRBD2 TRBV6-2/TRBV6-3 . TGTGCCAGCAGGTCGACTAGCGGGGGCTCCTACGAGCAGTGCTTC CASRSTSGGSYEQCF
TRBJ1-1 . TRBV15 once TGTGCTCAGACAGCCATTGAAGCTTTCTTT CAQTAIEAFF
TRBJ1-6 TRBD1 TRBV10-3 . TGTGCCAGCAGTTCCTCGGGGGAGGGGGCTTCACCCCTCCACTTT CASSSSGEGASPLHF
TRBJ1-3 TRBD1 TRBV7-3 . TGTGCCAGCGGATACAGGGGGGTGAACACCATATATTTT CASGYRGVNTIYF
TRBJ1-2 . TRBV20-1 . TGCAGTGCCAGGGCCCAATATGAGAATTCAGGGAGGTCTAACTATGGCTACACCTTC CSARAQYENSGRSNYGYTF
TRBJ1-2 TRBD1 TRBV2 once TGTGCCAGCGGTCGGGACAGGCTCTATGGCTACACCTTC CASGRDRLYGYTF
TRBJ2-5 . TRBV7-9 . TGTGCCAGCAGCGTTGGGGGGTGGACCCGGGGATGGGAGACCCAGTACTTC CASSVGGWTRGWETQYF
TRBJ2-7 . TRBV10-3 . TGTGCCATCAGTGATCCTCTGAGGACTCCCTACGAGCAGTACTTC CAISDPLRTPYEQYF
TRBJ1-5 TRBD1 TRBV5-1 . TGCGCCAGCAGCCGTGGGACAGGGGTTGGTCAGCCCCAGCATTTT CASSRGTGVGQPQHF
TRBJ2-7 TRBD2 TRBV10-2 many TGCGCCAGCCGTAGCGGACTAGCGGGAGTCGAGCAGTACTTC CASRSGLAGVEQYF
TRBJ1-2 TRBD1 TRBV13 few TGTGCCAGCAGCGAAGGCCCGGGACAGGGAGGCGGCTACACCTTC CASSEGPGQGGGYTF
TRBJ1-2 . TRBV11-1 . TGTGCCAGCACCTCATACCAAACGGCTGGCTACACCTTC CASTSYQTAGYTF
TRBJ1-5 . TRBV10-2 . TGCGCCAGCGCCGGGAGCGGGAGGGAGGGAAAGACCCAGCATTTT CASAGSGREGKTQHF
TRBJ2-6 . TRBV10-1 . TGCGCCAGTTACGGAAGGGATGGGGCCAACGTCCTGACTTTC CASYGRDGANVLTF
TRBJ2-5 . TRBV2 . TGTGCCAGCAGTGAAGCCCGGGACTGGCAAGGCGCTGCCCAGTACTTC CASSEARDWQGAAQYF
TRBJ2-5 TRBD2 TRBV2 . TGTGCCAGCAGTTCTAGCGGAAACTTCCAAGAGACCCAGTACTTC CASSSSGNFQETQYF
TRBJ1-4 . TRBV9 . TGTGCCAGCAGCGTACTAGGGGTCGGTGGGACTAATGAAAAACTGTTTTTT CASSVLGVGGTNEKLFF
TRBJ2-7 TRBD2 TRBV6-1 many TGTGCCAGCAGTGAATGGGGCGGGAGCCGCGAGCAGTACTTC CASSEWGGSREQYF
TRBJ1-1 . TRBV7-2 . TGTGCCAGCAGCCTAGGCGGGAGGGTCACTGAAGCTTTCTTT CASSLGGRVTEAFF
TRBJ2-7 . TRBV7-2 . TGTGCCAGCAGCTTAGCAGGGGGAAGAGATACGCAGTACTTC CASSLAGGRDTQYF
TRBJ2-7 . TRBV28 few TGTGCCAGCACTTACTCCCGGGACTTCCACTACGAGCAGTACTTC CASTYSRDFHYEQYF